Described below is a single TCR beta chain sequence and its context. Its antigen is currently unknown. This entry belongs to a study of blood T cells in healthy people across ages. Findings of the study overall: Without sorted subsets, naive and antigen-experienced compartments could not be conclusively compared.

With a J-beta primer mix and a sample-barcoded 5' primer, a second PCR ran roughly 7 to 11 cycles. TCRdb re-analysed the 5' RACE reads in MiXCR, keeping a single row per CDR3 protein. The table shows approximately 830,000 distinct CDR3 sequences, with 62% occurring only once. Trimming removed 1 base at V and 1 base at J, with 8 bases between. CDR1 SGHRS and CDR2 YFSETQ come from the germline V gene. CDR3 size: 14 residues. The sample was blood. The chain couples TRBV5-1 to TRBJ1-1, with D unresolved. The receptor was derived from a young man in good health. CDR3 loop: CASSLFGENTEAFF. In DNA, the CDR3 is TGCGCCAGCAGCTTGTTCGGAGAGAACACTGAAGCTTTCTTT.